This T cell receptor beta chain is drawn from a study of T cell responses to AZD1222 COVID-19 vaccine. The V and J ends lost 6 bases and 0 bases respectively, with 15 bases between them. CDR1 and CDR2 from the germline V gene are SGHTS and YDEGEE. The CDR3 totals 15 residues. Broader study findings: None of the repertoires were sampled until the peak T cell response had passed. Seropositive at baseline were only a handful of AZD1222 recipients. Spike-wide coverage was observed for vaccine-associated CD4 TCRs, with dominant responses at 160-218 and 743-854. Most donors were white British and more were female, and clonal diversity was possibly underestimated.

This clone was recorded a few times. The antigen is unknown. Produced via immunoSEQ multiplex PCR; TCRdb's table is partial and in-frame only. The sample has 90,000 to 150,000 clones, just under 90% seen once; the top ten hold about 4.8%. The chain links TRBV5-8 to TRBJ1-1, with D unclear. The sample in question was peripheral blood, obtained on day 0 of AZD1222 vaccination. This TCR came from an adult in good health. Here the CDR3 reads CASNGFEGMNTEAFF. The DNA of the CDR3 is TGTGCCAGCAATGGATTTGAGGGTATGAACACTGAAGCTTTCTTT.